Listed here are 15 T cell receptor beta chains from one sample, sequenced in a study of CD8 T cells in ankylosing spondylitis (TCRdb year 2017). On the study overall, not on this receptor specifically: Blood from ankylosing spondylitis patients appeared to be characterized by a TCR beta motif made up of seven or eight highly homologous amino acid variants.

Their cognate antigens are unknown. Library construction relied on 5' RACE. Data came from an Illumina HiSeq 2500. TCRdb's own reprocessing of the public reads used fastp at Q25 and MiXCR and kept productive beta chains. Rows matching on CDR3 protein sequence are summarized as one entry with the most common DNA and genes. A total of under 550,000 distinct CDR3 sequences appear in this sample, 26% of them only once. The ten largest clones capture 0.89% of the sample. The sequenced material came from blood, either unsorted or a sorted T cell fraction (not recorded which). The receptors come from a male donor with ankylosing spondylitis.

The chain employs TRBV25-1 and TRBJ1-2; D call uncertain. CDR1 is MGHDK, CDR2 SYGVNS, per germline. The CDR3 runs 13 residues. With 2 bases removed from V and 7 bases from J, the gap between germline ends came to 11 bases. This chain's CDR3 is CASSEPGISGYTF. As DNA, the CDR3 is TGTGCCAGCAGTGAACCCGGGATAAGTGGCTACACCTTC.

Ten or more counts support this clonotype. The chain links TRBV11-2 to TRBJ2-7; no reliable D call. The V end was cut by 4 bases, the J end by 2 bases, with 12 bases between. The CDR3 covers 14 residues. Germline CDR1 is SGHAT and CDR2 is FQNNGV. The CDR3 region has the DNA TGTGCCAGCAGCTCCCGATACAGCGCCTACGAGCAGTACTTC. It yields the protein CASSSRYSAYEQYF.

This clonotype was seen more than once but under ten times. The chain uses TRBV29-1 and TRBJ2-1; 8 nucleotides align to TRBD2. CDR1 SQVTM and CDR2 ANQGSEA come from the germline V gene. There are 13 residues in the CDR3. With V trimmed by 1 base and J by 9 bases, 5 bases remained unmatched. The CDR3 is CSVEGTRGGEQFF. The DNA of the CDR3 is TGCAGCGTTGAAGGGACACGGGGGGGTGAGCAGTTCTTC.

The chain links TRBV7-7 to TRBJ2-1; 11 bases are shared with TRBD1. Germline assignment: CDR1 SSHAT and CDR2 FNYEAQ (reference sequence). V was pared by 1 base and J by 14 bases, with 4 bases of the junction left unmatched. This CDR3 comprises 13 residues. Here the CDR3 reads CASSLEGQGVKFF. DNA of the CDR3: TGTGCCAGCAGCTTAGAGGGACAGGGGGTGAAGTTCTTC.

This clonotype turned up a few times. The gene calls are TRBV2 and TRBJ2-1; the match to TRBD1 covers 8 bases. The CDR3 spans 14 residues. Germline loops: CDR1 SNHLY, CDR2 FYNNEI. With V trimmed by 5 bases and J by 8 bases, 8 bases remained unmatched. For the CDR3, the DNA is TGTGCCAGCAGTTCCAGACAGGGGAAGGATGAGCAGTTCTTC. It translates to CASSSRQGKDEQFF. The full variable domain, its missing parts supplied by reference TRBV2 and TRBJ2-1, is EPEVTQTPSHQVTQMGQEVILRCVPISNHLYFYWYRQILGQKVEFLVSFYNNEISEKSEIFDDQFSVERPDGSNFTLKIRSTKLEDSAMYFCASSSRQGKDEQFFGPGTRLTVL.

The chain recombines TRBV20-1 with TRBJ2-5; D perhaps matches TRBD1 (5 bases). V was cut by 6 bases and J by 3 bases, with 14 bases left in between. The germline V gene encodes CDR1 DFQATT and CDR2 SNEGSKA (reference sequence). There are 13 residues in the CDR3. CDR3 DNA sequence: TGCAGTGCACCTCGTGGGGCGGAAGAGACCCAGTACTTC. Protein: CSAPRGAEETQYF.

In this sample, this clonotype turned up a few times. Here the CDR3 DNA reads TGTGCCACCAGTGATTTGGTCGCAGGGGGATACAATGAGCAGTTCTTC. Amino acids: CATSDLVAGGYNEQFF. V is TRBV24-1 and J is TRBJ2-1; 7 positions agree with TRBD1. CDR3 length: 16 amino acids. Trimming at V came to 0 bases and at J to 4 bases, leaving 5 bases not matched to a gene. The germline CDR1 and CDR2 sequences are KGHDR and SFDVKD.

The rearrangement uses TRBV15 and TRBJ2-5; TRBD1 is a possible D gene (6 bases). With 0 bases removed from V and 5 bases from J, the gap between germline ends came to 10 bases. CDR3 length equals 14 residues. The V gene's germline CDR1 is LNHNV and CDR2 YYDKDF (reference sequence). The CDR3 protein is CATSRDLTGETQYF. In DNA, the CDR3 is TGTGCCACCAGCAGAGATTTAACAGGGGAGACCCAGTACTTC.

In this sample, this clonotype turned up a few times. The chain recombines TRBV3-1 with TRBJ2-1, with 7 bases matching TRBD2. The V gene's germline CDR1 is LGHDT and CDR2 YNNKEL (reference sequence). Trimming cost V 1 base and J 2 bases; bases outside gene matches: 2. The CDR3 is 15 residues long. CDR3 region: CASSQASGPYNEQFF. The CDR3 nucleotides are TGTGCCAGCAGCCAAGCTAGCGGTCCCTACAATGAGCAGTTCTTC.

This clonotype was seen only a few times. The chain links TRBV27 to TRBJ2-1; no clear D. Germline CDR1 reads MNHEY; CDR2 reads SMNVEV (reference sequence). V was cut by 0 bases and J by 2 bases, with 8 bases left in between. The CDR3 totals 15 residues. Here the CDR3 reads CASSLSVAPYNEQFF. Written as DNA, the CDR3 is TGTGCCAGCAGTTTATCCGTAGCTCCCTACAATGAGCAGTTCTTC.

This sequence joins TRBV20-1 and TRBJ2-1, with D perhaps given as TRBD1 or TRBD2 (5 bases each). The germline CDR1 and CDR2 sequences are DFQATT and SNEGSKA (reference sequence). The CDR3 loop spans 17 amino acids. V lost 4 bases and J lost 6, with 25 bases in between. CDR3 region: CSAKRDGKTLRSNEQFF. Here the CDR3 DNA reads TGCAGTGCTAAGAGGGACGGGAAGACTCTTAGGTCCAATGAGCAGTTCTTC.

In its sample, this clonotype was seen a few times. The rearrangement joins TRBV24-1 to TRBJ2-3, with 10 positions matching TRBD1. V trimming: 4 bases; J trimming: 3 bases; junction bases outside the gene matches: 6. The CDR3 has 16 amino acids. Germline-derived CDR1 and CDR2 are KGHDR and SFDVKD. The CDR3 DNA sequence: TGTGCCACCAGTGACCCCGGACAGGGGGAGACAGATACGCAGTATTTT. This sequence encodes CATSDPGQGETDTQYF.

This clonotype was detected many times. The rearrangement links TRBV3-1 to TRBJ2-7, with 11 bases identical to TRBD2. V gave up 2 bases and J gave up 2 bases; unmatched junction bases: 8. The CDR3 contains 17 residues. Germline CDR1 is LGHDT and CDR2 is YNNKEL (reference sequence). CDR3 sequence reads: CASSQSPSGRIPYEQYV. The CDR3 DNA is TGTGCCAGCAGCCAATCACCTAGCGGGAGGATTCCCTACGAGCAGTACGTC.

V gene TRBV2 combines with J gene TRBJ2-1; possible D gene TRBD2, 6 bases. With 8 bases removed from V and 3 bases from J, the gap between germline ends came to 11 bases. The CDR3 totals 13 residues. The germline V gene has CDR1 SNHLY and CDR2 FYNNEI. The CDR3 DNA reads as TGTGCCAGCCGACTAGATAACTACAATGAGCAGTTCTTC. Protein sequence: CASRLDNYNEQFF.

The V gene is TRBV4-2, the J gene TRBJ2-7, with TRBD2 identical over 9 bases. The germline CDR1 and CDR2 sequences are LGHNA and YNFKEQ. The CDR3 runs 15 residues. Unmatched junction bases numbered 7, after V lost 0 bases and J lost 7 bases. CDR3 amino acids: CASSQDGGRAGEQYF. Here the CDR3 DNA reads TGTGCCAGCAGCCAAGATGGCGGGAGGGCGGGAGAGCAGTACTTC.